This T cell receptor (beta chain) was sequenced in a study of T cells in tumors after PD-1 blockade. The overall study: Patients received pembrolizumab 200 mg every 3 weeks or cemiplimab 350 mg every 2 weeks. Regarding the study as a whole: Peripheral recruitment is suggested, as some novel exhausted tumor clones were in pre-treatment blood.

Notes on this clone: Its antigen is not known.

Sequencing was performed with immunoSEQ multiplex PCR; in TCRdb, only in-frame clones are kept and a portion is missing. This sample yields some 20,000 clones, of which about three quarters are seen a single time; 20% to 30% belongs to the top ten. Input was roughly 600 ng to 6,004 ng of genomic DNA from tumor or blood. The CDR3 runs 15 residues. V was clipped by 5 bases and J by 1 base, with 16 bases between them. From germline, CDR1 is SGHRS and CDR2 YFSETQ. The source material was PBMCs, sampled before anti-PD-1 treatment. The sequence came from a human donor with basal cell carcinoma. This sequence joins TRBV5-1 and TRBJ2-7; weak D call: TRBD2 (7 bases). The CDR3 DNA is TGCGCCAGCAGTTCTGGGGGGGCACCATCCTACGAGCAGTACTTC. This encodes CASSSGGAPSYEQYF.